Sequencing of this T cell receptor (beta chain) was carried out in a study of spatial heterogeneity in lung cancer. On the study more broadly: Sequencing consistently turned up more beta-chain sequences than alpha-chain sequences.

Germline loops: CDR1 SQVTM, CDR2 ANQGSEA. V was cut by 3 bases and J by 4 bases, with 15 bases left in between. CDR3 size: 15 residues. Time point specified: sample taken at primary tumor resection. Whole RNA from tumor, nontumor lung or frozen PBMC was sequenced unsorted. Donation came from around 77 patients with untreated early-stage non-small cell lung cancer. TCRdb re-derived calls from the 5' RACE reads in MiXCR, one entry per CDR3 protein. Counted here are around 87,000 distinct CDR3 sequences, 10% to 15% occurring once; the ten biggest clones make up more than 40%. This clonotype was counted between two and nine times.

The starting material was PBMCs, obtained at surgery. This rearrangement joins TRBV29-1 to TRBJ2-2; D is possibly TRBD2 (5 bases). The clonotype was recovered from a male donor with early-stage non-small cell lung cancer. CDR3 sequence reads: CSVEKRLGVTGELFF. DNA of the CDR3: TGCAGCGTTGAGAAGCGGCTAGGTGTCACCGGGGAGCTGTTTTTT.